The present T cell receptor (beta chain) was sequenced within a study of shared clonotypes between healthy human individuals. The germline CDR1 and CDR2 sequences are SQVTM and ANQGSEA. The V segment lost 6 bases and the J segment 4 bases; nucleotides outside the gene matches: 4. This CDR3 region has 13 residues. The table came from immunoSEQ multiplex PCR; TCRdb's copy has only in-frame clones and leaves some out. The sample yields fewer than 650,000 clones, about 82% seen once. V usage is TRBV29-1 and J usage is TRBJ1-1, with 11 bases lining up with TRBD1. The sample comprised PBMCs. The sequence was collected from a woman aged 35 to 49 in good health. Some clones in this sample may be carry-over from other donors' samples. The CDR3 bases are TGCAGCGTGGGACAGGGGGAGGGCACTGAAGCTTTCTTT. Amino acid sequence: CSVGQGEGTEAFF.